Detailed here is one T cell receptor (beta chain). Its target is not known. The data belong to a study of cytomegalovirus exposure and HLA in healthy donors. About the study: The 95 million to 120 million unique TCR beta sequences, from 150 million to 200 million T cells, were found by an earlier analysis. There were about 85 million unique TCRs (from HLA-typed donors) in an early data release.

Germline CDR1 and CDR2: MNHEY and SMNVEV (reference sequence). CDR3 length: 15 residues. The V segment lost 5 bases and the J segment 5 bases; nucleotides outside the gene matches: 7. Study-level findings and limits: Later analysis identified 16,951 TCR beta sequences associated with HLA alleles, using a false discovery rate threshold of 0.05.

Primers for the PCR totalled 60 Vbeta and 13 Jbeta. Sequenced by immunoSEQ multiplex PCR; TCRdb stores in-frame clones only, minus some. The sample has more than 100,000 clones, approximately 78% seen once. The rearrangement joins TRBV27 to TRBJ2-1; TRBD1 aligns across 9 bases. This sequence originates from a woman aged 50 to 60 in good health and CMV-seropositive. Material: PBMCs. CDR3 in amino acids: CASSRDRGGNNEQFF. The CDR3 DNA reads TGTGCCAGCAGTAGAGACAGGGGGGGGAACAATGAGCAGTTCTTC.